This T cell receptor (beta chain) was obtained from a study of blood T cells in healthy people across ages. Next came a second PCR, run for roughly 7 to 12 cycles, which used a sample-barcoded 5' primer along with a J-beta primer mix. Via MiXCR, TCRdb re-called the 5' RACE reads, giving one row per CDR3 protein. The sample carries roughly 560,000 distinct CDR3 sequences, 24% recorded once. As regards this clonotype: Its specificity is unknown.

Points from the study as a whole: As age increased, TCR beta diversity per million T cells fell in a roughly linear fashion.

Trimming took 5 bases from V and 4 from J; bases not matched to a gene: 7. The CDR3 extends over 15 amino acids. CDR1 is SGHAT, CDR2 FQNNGV, per germline. These records were also assigned to another study, of T cells of mothers and their children. In that study: Among related mother-child pairs, overlap was slightly higher than in unrelated pairs, though not significantly.

This clonotype was sampled from a boy between 10 and 17 years old in good health. Material for sequencing was blood. The chain combines TRBV11-2 with TRBJ2-2; the match to TRBD2 covers 7 bases. The CDR3 here is CASSEVVAGTGELFF. DNA for the CDR3: TGTGCCAGCAGCGAGGTGGTAGCGGGCACCGGGGAGCTGTTTTTT.